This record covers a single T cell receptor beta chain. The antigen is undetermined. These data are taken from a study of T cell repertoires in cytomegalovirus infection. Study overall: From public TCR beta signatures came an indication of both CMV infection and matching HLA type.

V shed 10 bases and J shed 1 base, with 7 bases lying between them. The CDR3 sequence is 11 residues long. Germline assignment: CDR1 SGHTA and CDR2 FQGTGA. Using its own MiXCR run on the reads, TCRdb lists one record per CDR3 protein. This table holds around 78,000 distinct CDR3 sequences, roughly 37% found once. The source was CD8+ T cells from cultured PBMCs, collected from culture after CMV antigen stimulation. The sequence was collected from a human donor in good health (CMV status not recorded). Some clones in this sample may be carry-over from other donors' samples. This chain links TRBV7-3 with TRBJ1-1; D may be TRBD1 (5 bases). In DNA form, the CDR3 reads TGTGCCACAGGACAGAACACTGAAGCTTTCTTT. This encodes CATGQNTEAFF.